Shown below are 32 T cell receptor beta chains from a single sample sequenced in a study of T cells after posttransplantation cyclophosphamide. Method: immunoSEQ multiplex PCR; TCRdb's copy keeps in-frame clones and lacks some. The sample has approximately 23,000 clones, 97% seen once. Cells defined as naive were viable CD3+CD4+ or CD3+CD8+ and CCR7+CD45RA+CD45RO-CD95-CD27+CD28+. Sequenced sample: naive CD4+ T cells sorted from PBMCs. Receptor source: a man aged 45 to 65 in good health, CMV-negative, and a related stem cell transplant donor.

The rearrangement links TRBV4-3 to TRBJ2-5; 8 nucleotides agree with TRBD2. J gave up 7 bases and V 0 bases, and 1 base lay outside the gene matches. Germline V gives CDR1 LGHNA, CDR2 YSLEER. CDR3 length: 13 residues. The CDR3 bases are TGCGCCAGCAGCCAAGATCGGGGGGGGACCCAGTACTTC. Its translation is CASSQDRGGTQYF.

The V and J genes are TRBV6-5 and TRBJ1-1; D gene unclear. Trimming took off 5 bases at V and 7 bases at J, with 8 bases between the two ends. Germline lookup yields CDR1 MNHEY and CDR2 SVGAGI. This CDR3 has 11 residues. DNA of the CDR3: TGTGCCAGCAGTCAGGCCCTTGAAGCTTTCTTT. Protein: CASSQALEAFF.

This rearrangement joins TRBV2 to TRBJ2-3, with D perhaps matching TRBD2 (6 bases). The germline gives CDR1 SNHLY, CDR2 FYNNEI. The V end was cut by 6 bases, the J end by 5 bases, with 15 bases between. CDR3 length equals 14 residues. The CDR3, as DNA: TGTGCCAGCAGCTGGGACCTGGGGGGAGATACGCAGTATTTT. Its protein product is CASSWDLGGDTQYF.

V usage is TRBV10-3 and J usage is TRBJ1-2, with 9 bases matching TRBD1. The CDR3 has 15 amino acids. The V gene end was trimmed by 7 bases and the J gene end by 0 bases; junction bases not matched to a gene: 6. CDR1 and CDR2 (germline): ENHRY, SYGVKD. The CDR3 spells CAITAGQGTNYGYTF. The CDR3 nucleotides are TGTGCCATCACTGCCGGACAGGGGACTAACTATGGCTACACCTTC.

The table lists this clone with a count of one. The CDR3 coding sequence is TGTGCCAGCAGTCTCGGGGTCATGAACACTGAAGCTTTCTTT. Translation gives CASSLGVMNTEAFF. This chain connects TRBV7-9 to TRBJ1-1; D uncertain. Germline V lookup: CDR1 SEHNR, CDR2 FQNEAQ (reference sequence). This CDR3 is 14 amino acids long. V lost 6 bases, J lost 0 bases, and 11 bases lay in between. The full variable domain, rest sourced from reference TRBV7-9 and TRBJ1-1, is DTGVSQNPRHKITKRGQNVTFRCDPISEHNRLYWYRQTLGQGPEFLTYFQNEAQLEKSRLLSDRFSAERPKGSFSTLEIQRTEQGDSAMYLCASSLGVMNTEAFFGQGTRLTVV.

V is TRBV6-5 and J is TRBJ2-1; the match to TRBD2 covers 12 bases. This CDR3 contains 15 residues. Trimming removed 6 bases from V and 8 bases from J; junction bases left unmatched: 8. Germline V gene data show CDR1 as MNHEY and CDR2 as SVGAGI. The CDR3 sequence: CASRASGGAIHEQFF. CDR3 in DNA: TGTGCCAGCAGAGCTAGCGGGGGGGCTATCCATGAGCAGTTCTTC.

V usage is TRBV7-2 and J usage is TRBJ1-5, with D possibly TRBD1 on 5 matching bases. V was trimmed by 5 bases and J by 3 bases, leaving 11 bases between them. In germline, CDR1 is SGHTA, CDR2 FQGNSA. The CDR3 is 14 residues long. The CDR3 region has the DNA TGTGCCAGCAGCCCGGGACTTTACAATCAGCCCCAGCATTTT. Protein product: CASSPGLYNQPQHF. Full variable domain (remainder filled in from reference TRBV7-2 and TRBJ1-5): GAGVSQSPSNKVTEKGKDVELRCDPISGHTALYWYRQSLGQGLEFLIYFQGNSAPDKSGLPSDRFSAERTGGSVSTLTIQRTQQEDSAVYLCASSPGLYNQPQHFGDGTRLSIL.

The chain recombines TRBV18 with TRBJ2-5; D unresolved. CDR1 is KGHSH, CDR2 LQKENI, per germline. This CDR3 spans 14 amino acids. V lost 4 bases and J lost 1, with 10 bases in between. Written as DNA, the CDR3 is TGTGCCAGCTCACGTAGGAGCTTCCAAGAGACCCAGTACTTC. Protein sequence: CASSRRSFQETQYF.

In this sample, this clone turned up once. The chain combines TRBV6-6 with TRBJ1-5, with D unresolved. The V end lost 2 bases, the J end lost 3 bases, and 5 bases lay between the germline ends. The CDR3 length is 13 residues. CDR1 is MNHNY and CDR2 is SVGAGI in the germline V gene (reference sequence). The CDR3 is CASSYPLNQPQHF. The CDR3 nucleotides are TGTGCCAGCAGTTACCCTCTCAATCAGCCCCAGCATTTT.

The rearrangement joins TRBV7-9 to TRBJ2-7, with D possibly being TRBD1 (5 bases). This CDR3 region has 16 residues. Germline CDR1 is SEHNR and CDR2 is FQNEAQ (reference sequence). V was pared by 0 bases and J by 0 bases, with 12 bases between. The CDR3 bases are TGTGCCAGCAGCTTAGCGACTCTTGACAGCTCCTACGAGCAGTACTTC. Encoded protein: CASSLATLDSSYEQYF.

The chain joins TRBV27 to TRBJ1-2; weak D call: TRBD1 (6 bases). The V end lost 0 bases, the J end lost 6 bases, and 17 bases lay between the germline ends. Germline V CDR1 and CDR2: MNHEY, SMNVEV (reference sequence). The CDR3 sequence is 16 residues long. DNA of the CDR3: TGTGCCAGCAGTTTATCAACCCCTGGGGGGGCGGATGGCTACACCTTC. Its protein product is CASSLSTPGGADGYTF.

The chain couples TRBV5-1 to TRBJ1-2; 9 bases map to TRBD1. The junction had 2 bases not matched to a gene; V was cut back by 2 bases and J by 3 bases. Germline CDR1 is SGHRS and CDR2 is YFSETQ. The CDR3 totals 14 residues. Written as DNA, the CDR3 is TGCGCCAGCAGCTTCCGGGACAGGGACTATGGCTACACCTTC. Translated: CASSFRDRDYGYTF. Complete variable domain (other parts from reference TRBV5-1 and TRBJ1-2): KAGVTQTPRYLIKTRGQQVTLSCSPISGHRSVSWYQQTPGQGLQFLFEYFSETQRNKGNFPGRFSGRQFSNSRSEMNVSTLELGDSALYLCASSFRDRDYGYTFGSGTRLTVV.

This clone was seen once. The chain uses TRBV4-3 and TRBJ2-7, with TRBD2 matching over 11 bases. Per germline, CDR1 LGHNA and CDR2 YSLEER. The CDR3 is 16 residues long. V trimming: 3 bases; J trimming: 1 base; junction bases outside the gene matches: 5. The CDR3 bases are TGCGCCAGCAGCCATATGACTAGCGGGGTTTCCTACGAGCAGTACTTC. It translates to CASSHMTSGVSYEQYF.

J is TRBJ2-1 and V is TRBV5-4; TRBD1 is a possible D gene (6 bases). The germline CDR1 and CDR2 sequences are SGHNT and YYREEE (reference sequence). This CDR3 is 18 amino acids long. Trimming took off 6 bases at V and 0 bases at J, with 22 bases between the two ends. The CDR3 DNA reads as TGTGCCAGCAAGACAGGATGGGGTTTATCCAGCTCCTACAATGAGCAGTTCTTC. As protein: CASKTGWGLSSSYNEQFF.

CDR3 loop: CASSFLTGGVSRSSYEQYF. The CDR3 bases are TGTGCCAGCAGCTTTCTGACAGGGGGCGTCAGTAGGAGCTCCTACGAGCAGTACTTC. The chain joins TRBV7-8 to TRBJ2-7; the match to TRBD1 covers 10 bases. V trimming: 3 bases; J trimming: 0 bases; junction bases outside the gene matches: 14. The CDR3 runs to 19 residues. CDR1 and CDR2 (germline): SGHVS, FQNEAQ.

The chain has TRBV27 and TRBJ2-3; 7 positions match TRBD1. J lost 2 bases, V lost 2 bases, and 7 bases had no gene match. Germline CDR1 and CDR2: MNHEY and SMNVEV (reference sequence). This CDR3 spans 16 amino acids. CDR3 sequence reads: CASSLAPGQLTDTQYF. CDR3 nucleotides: TGTGCCAGCAGTTTAGCCCCGGGACAGCTCACAGATACGCAGTATTTT.

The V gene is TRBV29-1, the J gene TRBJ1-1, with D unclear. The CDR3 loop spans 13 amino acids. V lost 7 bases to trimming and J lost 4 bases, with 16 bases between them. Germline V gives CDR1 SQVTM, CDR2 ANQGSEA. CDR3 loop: CSGSRGIGTEAFF. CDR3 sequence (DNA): TGCAGCGGGAGCCGTGGCATCGGCACTGAAGCTTTCTTT. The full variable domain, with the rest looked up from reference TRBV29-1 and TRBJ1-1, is SAVISQKPSRDICQRGTSLTIQCQVDSQVTMMFWYRQQPGQSLTLIATANQGSEATYESGFVIDKFPISRPNLTFSTLTVSNMSPEDSSIYLCSGSRGIGTEAFFGQGTRLTVV.

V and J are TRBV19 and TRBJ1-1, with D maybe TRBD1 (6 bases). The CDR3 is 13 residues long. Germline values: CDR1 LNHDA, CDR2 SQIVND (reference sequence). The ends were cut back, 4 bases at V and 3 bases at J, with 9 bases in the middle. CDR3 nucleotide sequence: TGTGCCAGTAGTACTAACAGGGACACTGAAGCTTTCTTT. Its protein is CASSTNRDTEAFF.

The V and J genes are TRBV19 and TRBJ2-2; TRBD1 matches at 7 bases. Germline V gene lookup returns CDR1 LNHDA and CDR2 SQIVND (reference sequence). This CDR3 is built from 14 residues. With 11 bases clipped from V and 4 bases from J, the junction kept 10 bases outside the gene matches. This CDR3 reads CAARRQGSTGELFF. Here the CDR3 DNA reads TGTGCCGCCCGGCGACAGGGAAGCACCGGGGAGCTGTTTTTT.

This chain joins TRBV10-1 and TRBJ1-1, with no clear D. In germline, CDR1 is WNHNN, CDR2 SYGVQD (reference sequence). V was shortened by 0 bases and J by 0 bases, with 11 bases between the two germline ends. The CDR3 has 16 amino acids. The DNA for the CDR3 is TGCGCCAGCAGTGAGTCTCACAACAGCATGAACACTGAAGCTTTCTTT. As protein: CASSESHNSMNTEAFF.

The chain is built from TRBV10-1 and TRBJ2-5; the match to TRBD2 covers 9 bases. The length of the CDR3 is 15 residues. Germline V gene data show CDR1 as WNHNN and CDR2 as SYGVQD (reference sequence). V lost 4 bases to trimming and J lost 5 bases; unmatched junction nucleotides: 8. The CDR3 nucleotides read TGCGCCAGCAGTGGCGTAGCGGGAGAAGCGGAGACCCAGTACTTC. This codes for CASSGVAGEAETQYF.

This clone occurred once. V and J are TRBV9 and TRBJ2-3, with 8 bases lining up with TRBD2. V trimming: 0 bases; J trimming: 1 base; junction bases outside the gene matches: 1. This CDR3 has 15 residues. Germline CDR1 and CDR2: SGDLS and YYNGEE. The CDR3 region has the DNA TGTGCCAGCAGCGTAGCGGGGGGGCGCACAGATACGCAGTATTTT. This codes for CASSVAGGRTDTQYF. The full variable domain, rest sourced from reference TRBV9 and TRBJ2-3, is DSGVTQTPKHLITATGQRVTLRCSPRSGDLSVYWYQQSLDQGLQFLIQYYNGEERAKGNILERFSAQQFPDLHSELNLSSLELGDSALYFCASSVAGGRTDTQYFGPGTRLTVL.

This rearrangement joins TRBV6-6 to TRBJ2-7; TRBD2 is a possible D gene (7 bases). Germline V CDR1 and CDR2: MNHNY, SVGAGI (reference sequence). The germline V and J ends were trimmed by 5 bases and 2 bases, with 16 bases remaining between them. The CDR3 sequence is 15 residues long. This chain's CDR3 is CASSGQGGAPYEQYF. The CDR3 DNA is TGTGCCAGCAGTGGTCAAGGGGGGGCCCCCTACGAGCAGTACTTC.

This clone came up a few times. The CDR3 loop is CASSPGLLYNEQFF. The CDR3 DNA reads as TGTGCCAGCTCACCGGGACTCCTCTACAATGAGCAGTTCTTC. The V gene is TRBV18, the J gene TRBJ2-1; D possibly corresponds to TRBD2 (6 bases). Germline V gene sequence: CDR1 KGHSH, CDR2 LQKENI. The CDR3 length is 14 residues. V shed 3 bases and J shed 3 bases, with 9 bases lying between them.

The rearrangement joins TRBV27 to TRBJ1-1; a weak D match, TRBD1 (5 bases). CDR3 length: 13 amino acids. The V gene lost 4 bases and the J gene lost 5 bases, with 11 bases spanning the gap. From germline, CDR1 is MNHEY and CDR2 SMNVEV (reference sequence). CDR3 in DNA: TGTGCCAGCAGTTCTGGGGGAGGGACTGAAGCTTTCTTT. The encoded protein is CASSSGGGTEAFF.

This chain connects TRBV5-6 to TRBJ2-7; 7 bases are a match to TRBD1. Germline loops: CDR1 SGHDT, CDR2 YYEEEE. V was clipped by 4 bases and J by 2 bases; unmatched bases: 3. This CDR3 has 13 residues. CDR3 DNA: TGTGCCAGCAGCCCGGACAGGACCTACGAGCAGTACTTC. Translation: CASSPDRTYEQYF.

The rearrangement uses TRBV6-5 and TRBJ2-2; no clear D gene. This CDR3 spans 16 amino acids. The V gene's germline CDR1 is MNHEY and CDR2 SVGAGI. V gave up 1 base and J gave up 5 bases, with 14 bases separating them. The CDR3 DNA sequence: TGTGCCAGCAGTTACTTCCAAGACATTGAGACCGGGGAGCTGTTTTTT. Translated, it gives CASSYFQDIETGELFF.

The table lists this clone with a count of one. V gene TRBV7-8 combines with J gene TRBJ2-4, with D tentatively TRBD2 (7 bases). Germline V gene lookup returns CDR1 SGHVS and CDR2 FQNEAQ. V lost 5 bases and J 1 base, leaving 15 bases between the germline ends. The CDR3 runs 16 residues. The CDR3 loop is CASSREGGSAKNIQYF. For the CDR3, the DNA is TGTGCCAGCAGCAGGGAGGGGGGTTCGGCCAAAAACATTCAGTACTTC.

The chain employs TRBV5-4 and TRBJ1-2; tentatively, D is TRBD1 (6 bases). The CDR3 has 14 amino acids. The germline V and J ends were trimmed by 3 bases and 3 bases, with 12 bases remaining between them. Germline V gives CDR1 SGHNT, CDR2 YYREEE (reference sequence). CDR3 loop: CASSSQGGHYGYTF. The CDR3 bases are TGTGCCAGCAGCTCCCAAGGGGGTCACTATGGCTACACCTTC.

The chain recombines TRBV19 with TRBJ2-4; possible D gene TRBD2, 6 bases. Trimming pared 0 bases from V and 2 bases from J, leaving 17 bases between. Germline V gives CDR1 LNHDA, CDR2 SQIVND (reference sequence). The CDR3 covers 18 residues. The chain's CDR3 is CASSIDRWGGSSKNIQYF. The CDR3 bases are TGTGCCAGTAGTATAGATCGATGGGGAGGCAGTTCCAAAAACATTCAGTACTTC.

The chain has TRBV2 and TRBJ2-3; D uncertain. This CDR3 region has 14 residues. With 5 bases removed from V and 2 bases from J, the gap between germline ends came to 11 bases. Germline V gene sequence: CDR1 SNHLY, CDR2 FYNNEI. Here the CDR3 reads CASSPLLSTDTQYF. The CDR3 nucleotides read TGTGCCAGCAGTCCCTTATTGTCCACAGATACGCAGTATTTT.

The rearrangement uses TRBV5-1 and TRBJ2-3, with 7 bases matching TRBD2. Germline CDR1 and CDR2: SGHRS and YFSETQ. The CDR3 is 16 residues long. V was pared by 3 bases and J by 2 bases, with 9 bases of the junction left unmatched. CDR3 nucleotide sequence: TGCGCCAGCAGCTATTTCGGGGGAGGGGTCACAGATACGCAGTATTTT. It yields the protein CASSYFGGGVTDTQYF.